This TCR beta chain was retrieved from a study of blood T cell repertoires in COVID-19. Study details: Acute and convalescent COVID-19 specimens originated in the United States, Italy and Spain. T cells, B-cell-depleted T cells, or PBMCs provided the cDNA or gDNA that served as material.

With 0 bases clipped from V and 7 bases from J, the junction kept 1 base outside the gene matches. The CDR3 contains 14 residues. Germline CDR1 SGHTA, CDR2 FQGNSA. Sequencing was performed with immunoSEQ multiplex PCR; in TCRdb, only in-frame clones are kept and a portion is missing. The table includes 62,000 or so clones, 65% to 90% detected once. The count of this clone is one. The chain uses TRBV7-2 and TRBJ1-5; 9 nucleotides align to TRBD1. This sequence originates from a woman between 55 and 75 years old with acute or convalescent COVID-19. The sequencing input was peripheral blood. The CDR3: CASSLAGQGQPQHF. CDR3 coding DNA: TGTGCCAGCAGCTTAGCCGGACAGGGGCAGCCCCAGCATTTT.